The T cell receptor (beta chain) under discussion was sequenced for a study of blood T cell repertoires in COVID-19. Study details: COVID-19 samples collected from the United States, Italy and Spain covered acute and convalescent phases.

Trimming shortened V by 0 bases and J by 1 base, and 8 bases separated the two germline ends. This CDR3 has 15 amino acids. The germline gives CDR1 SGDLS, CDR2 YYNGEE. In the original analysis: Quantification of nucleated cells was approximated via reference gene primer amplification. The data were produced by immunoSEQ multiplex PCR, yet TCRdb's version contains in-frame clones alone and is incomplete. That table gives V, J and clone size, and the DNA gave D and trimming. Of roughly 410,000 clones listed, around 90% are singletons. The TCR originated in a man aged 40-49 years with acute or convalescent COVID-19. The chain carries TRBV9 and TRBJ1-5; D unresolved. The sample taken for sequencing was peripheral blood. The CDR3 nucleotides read TGTGCCAGCAGCGTAGGGGAGGGAAGCAATCAGCCCCAGCATTTT. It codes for CASSVGEGSNQPQHF.